The rows below give T cell receptor beta chains drawn from one sample of a study of T-cell memory formation after mild COVID-19. TCRdb reanalysed the 5' RACE reads using MiXCR and keeps one entry per CDR3 protein. Of tens of thousands of distinct CDR3 sequences in the sample, 21% were seen once. Sequenced input: PBMCs or a T cell subset sorted from them (not recorded which). Source of these receptors: an adult who had mild COVID-19 (a few samples of this study predate the infection). Cell type and time point are not known. CDR3s include the opening cysteine and the closing phenylalanine or tryptophan. The D gene is left open where the match is weak. Clone size is stated in some rows and not others, as once, few, many or a class when expanded.

TRBV5-4,TRBJ2-5,NA,TRBD2,TGTGCCAGCAGCCCCTCTAGCGGGGGGTACCAAGAGACCCAGTACTTC,CASSPSSGGYQETQYF
TRBV6-2/TRBV6-3,TRBJ1-1,NA,TRBD1,TGTGCCAGCAGACAACCCCCTCGGACAGGGGGTTGGAAGGAAGGTGCAGCTTTCTTT,CASRQPPRTGGWKEGAAFF
TRBV5-1,TRBJ2-3,many,NA,TGCGCCAGCAGCCCACGGACAACTAGCACAGATACGCAGTATTTT,CASSPRTTSTDTQYF
TRBV29-1,TRBJ2-3,many,NA,TGCAGCGCAAACCATCTAGGGGGCACAGATACGCAGTATTTT,CSANHLGGTDTQYF
TRBV15,TRBJ2-2,many,TRBD1,TGTGCCACCAGCAGAGATCGTACAGGGGGGAACACCGGGGAGCTGTTTTTT,CATSRDRTGGNTGELFF
TRBV5-5,TRBJ2-2,many,NA,TGTGCCAGCAGCTACCCCGCAGGATGGACCGGGGAGCTGTTTTTT,CASSYPAGWTGELFF
TRBV18,TRBJ2-1,many,NA,TGTGCCAGCTCACCACCGGGGTACAATGAGCAGTTCTTC,CASSPPGYNEQFF
TRBV11-3,TRBJ2-3,many,TRBD2,TGTGCCAGCAGCTTAGGCGGGAGGTCAGATACGCAGTATTTT,CASSLGGRSDTQYF
TRBV12-3/TRBV12-4,TRBJ1-1,many,TRBD1,TGTGCCAGCAGTCCTGGGACAGGGGACACTGAAGCTTTCTTT,CASSPGTGDTEAFF
TRBV20-1,TRBJ2-1,many,NA,TGCAGTGCTCCACCCGACTGGGAGGAGGGGGGGGTGCAGTTCTTC,CSAPPDWEEGGVQFF
TRBV11-2,TRBJ2-3,many,NA,TGTGCCAGCAGCCCCGGGAGCTCTCTCTTCACAGATACGCAGTATTTT,CASSPGSSLFTDTQYF
TRBV13,TRBJ2-7,many,NA,TGTGCCAGCAGCTCTGGAAGGGGGACGGTAGACGAGCAGTACTTC,CASSSGRGTVDEQYF
TRBV20-1,TRBJ1-4,many,NA,TGCAGTGCTAGGTGGCTCGGGCTTCATGAAAAACTGTTTTTT,CSARWLGLHEKLFF
TRBV5-1,TRBJ2-1,medium-sized,TRBD2,TGCGCCAGCAGCCCGGACGGGACTAGCGGGAGTTCCTACAATGAGCAGTTCTTC,CASSPDGTSGSSYNEQFF
TRBV9,TRBJ1-5,few,NA,TGTGCCAGCAGCGTAGGGGGGAATAGCAATCAGCCCCAGCATTTT,CASSVGGNSNQPQHF
TRBV5-5,TRBJ1-5,many,NA,TGTGCCAGCAGCTTGGGCGGACGCAATCAGCCCCAGCATTTT,CASSLGGRNQPQHF
TRBV19,TRBJ2-1,few,NA,TGTGCCAGTAGTATGGAGAGGACCCTCAGAGGGAATGAGCAGTTCTTC,CASSMERTLRGNEQFF
TRBV5-1,TRBJ2-5,medium-sized,NA,TGCGCCAGCAGCTTGGATCCGGGGGTGAAGACCCAGTACTTC,CASSLDPGVKTQYF
TRBV5-1,TRBJ1-4,many,NA,TGCGCCAGCAGCTTCATGGGTTCAACTAATGAAAAACTGTTTTTT,CASSFMGSTNEKLFF
TRBV7-3,TRBJ1-1,few,NA,TGTGCCAGCAGCTACGCCGGTGGGTCTGGGGCTGAAGCTTTCTTT,CASSYAGGSGAEAFF
TRBV7-2,TRBJ1-3,many,NA,TGTGCCAGCAGCGCACAGGTCGCTTCTGGAAACACCATATATTTT,CASSAQVASGNTIYF
TRBV6-6,TRBJ1-3,many,NA,TGTGCCAGCAGTTTCGGTAGCTCTGGAAACACCATATATTTT,CASSFGSSGNTIYF
TRBV7-2,TRBJ2-3,many,TRBD2,TGTGCCAGCAGCTACCTGGGACTAGCCCGCACAGATACGCAGTATTTT,CASSYLGLARTDTQYF
TRBV4-2,TRBJ2-7,many,NA,TGTGCCAGCAGCCAAGATAGTGAGGGCCACCGCCCTTACGAGCAGTACTTC,CASSQDSEGHRPYEQYF
TRBV29-1,TRBJ2-5,medium-sized,NA,TGCAGCGTTTTGGCACACCGTCGAGAGACCCAGTACTTC,CSVLAHRRETQYF
TRBV20-1,TRBJ2-1,NA,TRBD1,TGCAGTGCTAGAGACGCCGGGACAGGCTACAATGAGCAGTTCTTC,CSARDAGTGYNEQFF
TRBV4-1,TRBJ2-5,many,NA,TGCGCCAGCAGCTTGCTGAGGGCCCTAGGAGAGACCCAGTACTTC,CASSLLRALGETQYF
TRBV19,TRBJ2-2,few,NA,TGTGCCAGTAGTATTCGTCGTATGACCGGGGAGCTGTTTTTT,CASSIRRMTGELFF
TRBV9,TRBJ2-7,NA,NA,TGTGCCAGCAGCGTAGATGACAGTTCCTACGAGCAGTACTTC,CASSVDDSSYEQYF
TRBV2,TRBJ1-4,many,TRBD1,TGTGCCAGCAGTCGGACAGGGTTTAATGAAAAACTGTTTTTT,CASSRTGFNEKLFF
TRBV24-1,TRBJ1-1,many,NA,TGTGCCACCAGTGAAACAGGACTAAACACTGAAGCTTTCTTT,CATSETGLNTEAFF
TRBV18,TRBJ2-2,few,TRBD1,TGTGCCAGCTCACCTCACGGGACAGGGACCGGGGAGCTGTTTTTT,CASSPHGTGTGELFF
TRBV4-3,TRBJ2-3,many,TRBD2,TGCGCCAGCAGCCAAGAATGGACTAGCGGGATGGGCACAGATACGCAGTATTTT,CASSQEWTSGMGTDTQYF
TRBV6-2/TRBV6-3,TRBJ2-1,many,NA,TGTGCCAGCAGACAACTCCGTGAGCAGTTCTTC,CASRQLREQFF
TRBV5-1,TRBJ2-1,many,NA,TGCGCCAGCAGCTCAACTAGTTGCAATGAGCAGTTCTTC,CASSSTSCNEQFF
TRBV20-1,TRBJ2-3,few,NA,TGCAGTGCTGTCCCCTCTTCTAGCGCCGGCACAGATACGCAGTATTTT,CSAVPSSSAGTDTQYF
TRBV5-4,TRBJ2-1,many,TRBD2,TGTGCCAGCAGCCGGGACTACAACAATGAGCAGTTCTTC,CASSRDYNNEQFF
TRBV7-3,TRBJ2-1,many,TRBD2,TGTGCCAGCAGCTTAAACGTTTTGACTAGCGGGGCCAATGAGCAGTTCTTC,CASSLNVLTSGANEQFF
TRBV5-1,TRBJ2-7,many,NA,TGCGCCAGCACCTTAGTAGGGTCAGGGGTCGGCGAGCAGTACTTC,CASTLVGSGVGEQYF
TRBV20-1,TRBJ1-2,many,NA,TGCAGTGCTATACCACAACGGGCGGGCTATGGCTACACCTTC,CSAIPQRAGYGYTF
TRBV19,TRBJ1-3,once,TRBD1,TGTGCCAGTAGCCGACAGGGGCCGCTCTCTGGAAACACCATATATTTT,CASSRQGPLSGNTIYF
TRBV19,TRBJ1-1,many,NA,TGTGCCAGTTCGAGGAATATGAACACTGAAGCTTTCTTT,CASSRNMNTEAFF
TRBV3-1,TRBJ2-3,NA,TRBD1,TGTGCCAGCAGCCATTCACAGGGGTCCGCAGATACGCAGTATTTT,CASSHSQGSADTQYF